The 14 T cell receptor beta chains below were found in one sample sequenced in a study of T cell responses to AZD1222 COVID-19 vaccine. Assay: immunoSEQ multiplex PCR; the TCRdb copy retains only in-frame clones and omits some. Among around 130,000 clones listed, about 89% were seen once. The sample in question was peripheral blood, obtained on day 0 of AZD1222 vaccination. Source of these receptors: an adult in good health.

The chain joins TRBV6-4 to TRBJ2-3; 8 nucleotides match TRBD1. Germline values: CDR1 MRHNA, CDR2 SNTAGT. V shed 9 bases and J 2 bases; nucleotides not matched to a gene: 7. The CDR3 extends over 14 amino acids. The CDR3 bases are TGTGCCAGGGTCATCAGGGGGCTCACAGATACGCAGTATTTT. Its protein product is CARVIRGLTDTQYF.

This clone showed up just a few times. This chain connects TRBV13 to TRBJ1-2, with D tentatively TRBD1 (5 bases). V gave up 8 bases and J gave up 4 bases, with 11 bases separating them. CDR1 and CDR2 from the germline V gene are PRHDT and FYEKMQ (reference sequence). The CDR3 has 12 residues. The CDR3 region has the DNA TGTGCCAGCGCTACGGGACCCTATGGCTACACCTTC. Protein product: CASATGPYGYTF.

The genes are TRBV6-1 and TRBJ1-6; no reliable D call. With 4 bases removed from V and 0 bases from J, the gap between germline ends came to 13 bases. The length of the CDR3 is 17 residues. Germline values: CDR1 MNHNS, CDR2 SASEGT. The CDR3 loop reads CASSGRASGSYNSPLHF. DNA for the CDR3: TGTGCCAGCAGTGGCCGGGCGTCAGGCTCCTATAATTCACCCCTCCACTTT.

J is TRBJ1-2 and V is TRBV5-1; 7 nucleotides align to TRBD1. CDR3 size: 13 residues. CDR1 is SGHRS, CDR2 YFSETQ, per germline. The V segment lost 3 bases and the J segment 7 bases; nucleotides outside the gene matches: 6. The CDR3: CASSSQGGVGYTF. The CDR3 bases are TGCGCCAGCAGCTCTCAGGGGGGAGTTGGCTACACCTTC.

The chain recombines TRBV3-1 (or the pseudogene TRBV3-2) with TRBJ2-7; 13 nucleotides align to TRBD2. Germline V gives CDR1 LGHDT, CDR2 YNNKEL (reference sequence). This CDR3 is built from 19 residues. V was clipped by 0 bases and J by 5 bases; unmatched bases: 13. The chain's CDR3 is CASSQDRLTSGGAFDEQYF. For the CDR3, the DNA is TGTGCCAGCAGCCAAGATCGATTAACTAGCGGGGGGGCCTTTGACGAGCAGTACTTC.

The CDR3, as DNA: TGCGCCAGCAGCCAGGGTGTGGCGGGACAGGGAGCCAAAAACATTCAGTACTTC. Amino acids: CASSQGVAGQGAKNIQYF. This chain uses TRBV4-1 with TRBJ2-4, with 9 bases that match TRBD1. V trimming: 3 bases; J trimming: 0 bases; junction bases outside the gene matches: 9. The CDR3 totals 18 residues. Germline V lookup: CDR1 MGHRA, CDR2 YSYEKL.

V is TRBV27 and J is TRBJ2-1; D uncertain. The V gene's germline CDR1 is MNHEY and CDR2 SMNVEV (reference sequence). Trimming removed 6 bases from V and 0 bases from J, with 9 bases in between. This CDR3 is 14 amino acids long. The CDR3 DNA sequence: TGTGCCAGCAGCCCTTTGGGCTCCTACAATGAGCAGTTCTTC. Translating it yields CASSPLGSYNEQFF.

The chain has TRBV2 and TRBJ2-3; TRBD1 matches at 7 bases. The ends lost 6 bases at V and 1 base at J; junction bases unmatched: 7. CDR1 is SNHLY, CDR2 FYNNEI, per germline. There are 15 residues in the CDR3. The CDR3 spells CASSPGDRGTDTQYF. In DNA, the CDR3 is TGTGCCAGCAGCCCTGGGGACAGAGGCACAGATACGCAGTATTTT. Supplemented by reference TRBV2 and TRBJ2-3, the full variable domain reads EPEVTQTPSHQVTQMGQEVILRCVPISNHLYFYWYRQILGQKVEFLVSFYNNEISEKSEIFDDQFSVERPDGSNFTLKIRSTKLEDSAMYFCASSPGDRGTDTQYFGPGTRLTVL.

V gene TRBV6-6 combines with J gene TRBJ2-7; D is unresolved. Germline-derived CDR1 and CDR2 are MNHNY and SVGAGI (reference sequence). This CDR3 contains 12 residues. Trimming removed 8 bases from V and 5 bases from J, with 13 bases in between. The CDR3 loop is CASGWGRDEQYF. The DNA of the CDR3 is TGTGCCAGCGGGTGGGGTAGGGACGAGCAGTACTTC.

The chain links TRBV9 to TRBJ2-1, with D unclear. The V gene lost 1 base and the J gene lost 6 bases, with 5 bases spanning the gap. CDR1 is SGDLS and CDR2 is YYNGEE in the germline V gene. The CDR3 totals 12 residues. CDR3 residues: CASSVRVNEQFF. The CDR3 coding sequence is TGTGCCAGCAGCGTAAGAGTCAATGAGCAGTTCTTC.

The chain uses TRBV4-2 and TRBJ2-1; TRBD2 matches at 11 bases. J was trimmed by 9 bases and V by 4 bases; bases with no gene match: 2. The CDR3 totals 13 residues. Germline V lookup: CDR1 LGHNA, CDR2 YNFKEQ. The CDR3 reads CASSPGLAGEQFF. The CDR3 bases are TGTGCCAGCAGCCCCGGACTAGCGGGTGAGCAGTTCTTC.

This chain uses TRBV7-9 with TRBJ2-3, with a tentative D call TRBD2 (6 bases). Trimming cost V 4 bases and J 6 bases, with 11 bases left between them. The CDR3 contains 13 residues. CDR1 SEHNR and CDR2 FQNEAQ come from the germline V gene (reference sequence). The DNA for the CDR3 is TGTGCCAGCAGCTATGGGGGGTCGGATACGCAGTATTTT. Its protein is CASSYGGSDTQYF.

The chain combines TRBV25-1 with TRBJ1-1; no reliable D call. The V gene lost 4 bases and the J gene lost 6 bases, with 18 bases spanning the gap. The CDR3 extends over 15 amino acids. In germline, CDR1 is MGHDK, CDR2 SYGVNS. DNA of the CDR3: TGTGCCAGCAGTGGAGCCTTGGCAGACCAACCTGAAGCTTTCTTT. Amino acid sequence: CASSGALADQPEAFF.

This CDR3 reads CASSDVPGANTEAFF. CDR3 bases: TGTGCCAGCAGTGATGTCCCGGGGGCGAACACTGAAGCTTTCTTT. J is TRBJ1-1 and V is TRBV2; TRBD1 is a possible D gene (6 bases). Germline assignment: CDR1 SNHLY and CDR2 FYNNEI. V lost 3 bases, J lost 1 base, and 12 bases lay in between. This CDR3 region has 15 residues.